This record looks at one TCR beta chain sequence and its context. No antigen is known for it. This specimen comes from a study of cytomegalovirus exposure and HLA in healthy donors. After removal of 3 bases from V and 5 bases from J, the junction contained 15 bases not matched to a gene. Germline V gene sequence: CDR1 SGDLS, CDR2 YYNGEE. The CDR3 loop spans 17 amino acids. With 60 Vbeta and 13 Jbeta primers, the PCR was carried out. Produced via immunoSEQ multiplex PCR; TCRdb's table is partial and in-frame only. This sample contains some 72,000 clones. General study points: A later analysis linked a missense DCLRE1C variant to TCR beta V- and J-gene trimming. Based on reports, TCR beta sequences accurately predicted HLA-A and HLA-B alleles for most subjects.

The sequenced sample was PBMCs. This chain connects TRBV9 to TRBJ1-2, with 8 positions matching TRBD1. The sequence came from a boy aged 5-17 years in good health and CMV-seronegative. CDR3 in DNA: TGTGCCAGCAGCGCCGGACAGGGCGGTTTGTGGAGTTATGGCTACACCTTC. Translating it yields CASSAGQGGLWSYGYTF.